The present T cell receptor beta chain was sequenced within a study of cytotoxic CD8 clonotypes in ibrutinib-treated CLL. Study-level information: The authors obtained response samples at a median of approximately 12 months of treatment, range 6 to 36. Study observations and caveats: Clonality went higher at ibrutinib response and then dropped back toward baseline at progression.

On this clone: What it binds is not known.

Cryopreserved PBMCs yielded approximately 1.9 micrograms of genomic DNA for TCR beta libraries. The data were produced by immunoSEQ multiplex PCR, yet TCRdb's version contains in-frame clones alone and is incomplete. The table records approximately 26,000 clones, roughly 85% of them present only once. CDR1 is SGHTA, CDR2 FQGTGA, per germline. The CDR3 length is 14 residues. Trimming took off 5 bases at V and 8 bases at J, with 17 bases between the two ends. This TCR was recovered from a human donor with chronic lymphocytic leukemia. Sequencing was performed on PBMCs, taken after 24 months of ibrutinib treatment. This chain uses TRBV7-3 with TRBJ2-3; D ambiguous. The CDR3, as DNA: TGTGCCAGCAGCCCCTTAATTGGGTCGGGTACGCAGTATTTT. It translates to CASSPLIGSGTQYF.